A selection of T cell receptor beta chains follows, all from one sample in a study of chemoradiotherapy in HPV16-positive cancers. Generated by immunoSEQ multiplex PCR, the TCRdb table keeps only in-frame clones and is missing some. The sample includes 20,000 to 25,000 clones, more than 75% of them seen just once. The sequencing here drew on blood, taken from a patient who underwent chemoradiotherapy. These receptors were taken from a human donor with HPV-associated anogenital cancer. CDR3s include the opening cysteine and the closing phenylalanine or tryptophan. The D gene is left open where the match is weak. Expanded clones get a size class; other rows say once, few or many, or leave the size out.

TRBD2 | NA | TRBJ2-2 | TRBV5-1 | CASSSWAAGGPRTGELFF | TGCGCCAGCAGCTCTTGGGCCGCGGGGGGGCCCCGAACCGGGGAGCTGTTTTTT
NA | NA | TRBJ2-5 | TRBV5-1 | CASRYTGAQETQYF | TGCGCCAGCAGGTATACGGGAGCCCAAGAGACCCAGTACTTC
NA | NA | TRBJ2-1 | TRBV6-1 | CASSEAAGDPNEQFF | TGTGCCAGCAGTGAAGCGGCCGGGGATCCCAATGAGCAGTTCTTC
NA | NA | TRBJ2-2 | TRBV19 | CASSLRRGDTGELFF | TGTGCCAGTAGTCTTAGGAGGGGGGACACCGGGGAGCTGTTTTTT
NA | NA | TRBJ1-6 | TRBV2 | CASSVQDDSPLHF | TGTGCCAGCAGTGTTCAGGACGATTCACCCCTCCACTTT
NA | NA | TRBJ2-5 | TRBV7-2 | CASSFELGPLPKTQYF | TGTGCCAGCAGCTTTGAATTGGGACCGTTACCCAAGACCCAGTACTTC
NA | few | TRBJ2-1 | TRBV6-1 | CASSAGTVYNEQFF | TGTGCCAGCAGCGCCGGGACGGTCTACAATGAGCAGTTCTTC
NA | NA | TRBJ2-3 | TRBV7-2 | CASSFTGADTQYF | TGTGCCAGCAGCTTTACAGGTGCAGATACGCAGTATTTT
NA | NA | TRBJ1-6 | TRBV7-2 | CASSLKGGNSPLHF | TGTGCCAGCAGCTTAAAGGGAGGTAATTCACCCCTCCACTTT
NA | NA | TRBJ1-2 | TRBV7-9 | CASSFEVGLNYGYTF | TGTGCCAGCAGCTTCGAGGTGGGCCTTAACTATGGCTACACCTTC
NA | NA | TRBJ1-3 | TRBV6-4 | CASSDGAEVLGNTIYF | TGTGCCAGCAGTGACGGGGCTGAGGTTCTGGGAAACACCATATATTTT
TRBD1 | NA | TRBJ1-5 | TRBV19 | CASSIGAGRGHLNQPQHF | TGTGCCAGTAGTATAGGAGCGGGCAGGGGGCATCTCAATCAGCCCCAGCATTTT
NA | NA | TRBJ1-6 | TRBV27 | CASSLSWNSPLHF | TGTGCCAGCAGTTTGTCGTGGAATTCACCCCTCCACTTT
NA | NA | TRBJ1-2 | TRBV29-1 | CSVGGISYGYTF | TGCAGCGTTGGAGGTATATCCTATGGCTACACCTTC
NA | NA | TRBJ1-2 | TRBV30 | CASKGNGYTF | TGTGCCTCCAAAGGGAATGGCTACACCTTC
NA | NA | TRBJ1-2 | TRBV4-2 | CASSQDLPRGSNYGYTF | TGTGCCAGCAGCCAAGACCTCCCCCGGGGATCTAACTATGGCTACACCTTC
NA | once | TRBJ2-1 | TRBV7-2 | CASSPPGNEQFF | TGTGCCAGCAGCCCCCCCGGCAATGAGCAGTTCTTC
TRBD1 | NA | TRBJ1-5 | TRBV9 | CASSFSGGDQPQHF | TGTGCCAGCAGCTTCTCAGGGGGAGATCAGCCCCAGCATTTT
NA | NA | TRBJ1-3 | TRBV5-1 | CASSLGPGNGNTIYF | TGCGCCAGCAGCTTGGGCCCAGGAAATGGAAACACCATATATTTT
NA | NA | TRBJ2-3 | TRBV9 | CASSAHSVTDTQYF | TGTGCCAGCAGCGCCCACTCAGTCACAGATACGCAGTATTTT
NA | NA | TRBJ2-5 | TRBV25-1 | CASSPSWRGGQTQYF | TGTGCCAGCAGTCCAAGTTGGAGGGGCGGGCAGACCCAGTACTTC
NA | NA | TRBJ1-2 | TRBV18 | CASSPEQLWEALLWGYTF | TGTGCCAGCTCGCCAGAACAACTTTGGGAGGCCCTCCTATGGGGCTACACCTTC
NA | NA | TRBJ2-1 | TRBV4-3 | CASSLSGGSNNEQFF | TGCGCCAGCAGCCTATCAGGGGGGAGCAACAATGAGCAGTTCTTC
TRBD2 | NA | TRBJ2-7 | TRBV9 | CASSADPTGRATPSLYEQYF | TGTGCCAGCAGCGCCGACCCTACCGGGAGGGCCACCCCCAGTCTCTACGAGCAGTACTTC
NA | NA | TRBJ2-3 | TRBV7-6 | CASSVRLGSTDTQYF | TGTGCCAGCAGCGTCCGACTGGGGAGCACAGATACGCAGTATTTT
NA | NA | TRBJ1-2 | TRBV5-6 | CASSLASNYGYTF | TGTGCCAGCAGCTTGGCTTCAAACTATGGCTACACCTTC
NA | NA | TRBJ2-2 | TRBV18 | CASSPRTSQNTGELFF | TGTGCCAGCTCACCAAGGACATCCCAAAACACCGGGGAGCTGTTTTTT
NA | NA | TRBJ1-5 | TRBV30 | CAWATGSNQPQHF | TGTGCCTGGGCTACAGGTAGCAATCAGCCCCAGCATTTT
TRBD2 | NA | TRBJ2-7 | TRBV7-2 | CASSPLAGGPSEQYF | TGTGCCAGCAGTCCTCTAGCGGGAGGGCCAAGCGAGCAGTACTTC
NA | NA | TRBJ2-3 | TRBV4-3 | CASSQAVGPGGDTQYF | TGCGCCAGCAGCCAAGCGGTAGGACCTGGAGGGGATACGCAGTATTTT
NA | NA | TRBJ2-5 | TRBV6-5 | CASSRLQETQYF | TGTGCCAGCAGCCGGTTGCAAGAGACCCAGTACTTC
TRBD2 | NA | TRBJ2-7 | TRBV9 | CASSYNDLAGGEEQYF | TGTGCCAGCAGCTACAATGATCTAGCGGGAGGGGAAGAGCAGTACTTC
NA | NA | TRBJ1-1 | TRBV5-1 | CASSLSRDPGTEAFF | TGCGCCAGCAGCTTGAGTAGGGACCCAGGGACTGAAGCTTTCTTT
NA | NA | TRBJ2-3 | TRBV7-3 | CASSFGGSADTQYF | TGTGCCAGCAGCTTTGGGGGGAGCGCAGATACGCAGTATTTT
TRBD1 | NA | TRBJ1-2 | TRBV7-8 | CASSQEPGQGAYGYTF | TGTGCCAGCAGCCAAGAACCGGGACAGGGGGCGTATGGCTACACCTTC
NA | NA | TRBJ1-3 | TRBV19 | CASSISGWSGNTIYF | TGTGCCAGTAGTATATCGGGCTGGTCTGGAAACACCATATATTTT
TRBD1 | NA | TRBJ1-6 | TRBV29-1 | CSVRQGARDNSPLHF | TGCAGCGTTAGACAGGGGGCTAGAGATAATTCACCCCTCCACTTT
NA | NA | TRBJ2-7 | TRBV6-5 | CASSEPRGYEQYF | TGTGCCAGCAGCGAACCCCGGGGGTACGAGCAGTACTTC
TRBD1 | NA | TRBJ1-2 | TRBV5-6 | CASSYVPPGQGAGGYTF | TGTGCCAGCAGCTACGTGCCGCCGGGACAGGGGGCTGGTGGCTACACCTTC
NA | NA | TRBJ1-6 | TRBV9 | CASSLSPNFPSPLHF | TGTGCCAGCAGCCTCTCCCCCAATTTCCCATCACCCCTCCACTTT